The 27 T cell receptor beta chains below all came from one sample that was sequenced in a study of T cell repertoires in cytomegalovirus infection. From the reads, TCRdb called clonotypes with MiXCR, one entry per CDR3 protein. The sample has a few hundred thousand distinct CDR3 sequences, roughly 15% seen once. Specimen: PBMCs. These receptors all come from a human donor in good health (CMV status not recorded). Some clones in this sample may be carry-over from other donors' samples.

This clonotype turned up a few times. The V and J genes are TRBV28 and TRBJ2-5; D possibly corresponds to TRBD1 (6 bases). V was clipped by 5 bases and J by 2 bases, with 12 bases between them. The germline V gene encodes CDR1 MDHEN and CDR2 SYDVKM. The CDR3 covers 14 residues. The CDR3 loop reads CASSPGTHQETQYF. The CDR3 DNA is TGTGCCAGCAGTCCCGGGACACATCAAGAGACCCAGTACTTC.

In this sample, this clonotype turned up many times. In DNA form, the CDR3 reads TGTGCCAGCACTTTGACAGGGCAAGAGACCCAGTACTTC. Translating gives CASTLTGQETQYF. The J gene is TRBJ2-5, the V gene TRBV7-2; 7 nucleotides align to TRBD1. J gave up 2 bases and V 7 bases, and 4 bases lay outside the gene matches. This CDR3 contains 13 residues. Germline V gives CDR1 SGHTA, CDR2 FQGNSA.

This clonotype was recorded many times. This chain's CDR3 is CASSDRGKLSSYEQYF. The CDR3 coding sequence is TGTGCCAGCAGCGACAGGGGAAAACTCAGCTCCTACGAGCAGTACTTC. The chain has TRBV6-6 and TRBJ2-7, with TRBD1 matching over 8 bases. Germline V gene sequence: CDR1 MNHNY, CDR2 SVGAGI (reference sequence). This CDR3 spans 16 amino acids. The trim removed 6 bases at V and 0 bases at J, leaving 10 bases unmatched.

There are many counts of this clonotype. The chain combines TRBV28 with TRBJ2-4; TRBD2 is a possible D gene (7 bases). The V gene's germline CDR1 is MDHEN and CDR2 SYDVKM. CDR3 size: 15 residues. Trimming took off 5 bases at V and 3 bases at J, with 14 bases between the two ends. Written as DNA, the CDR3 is TGTGCCAGCAGTACCCTAGGGGGGGGCAAAAACATTCAGTACTTC. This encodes CASSTLGGGKNIQYF.

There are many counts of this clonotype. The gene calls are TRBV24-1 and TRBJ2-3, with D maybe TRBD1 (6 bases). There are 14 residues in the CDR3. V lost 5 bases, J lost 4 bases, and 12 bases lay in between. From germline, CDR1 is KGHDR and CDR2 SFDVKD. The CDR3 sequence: CATSGSGEADTQYF. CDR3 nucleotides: TGTGCCACCAGTGGGTCAGGGGAAGCAGATACGCAGTATTTT.

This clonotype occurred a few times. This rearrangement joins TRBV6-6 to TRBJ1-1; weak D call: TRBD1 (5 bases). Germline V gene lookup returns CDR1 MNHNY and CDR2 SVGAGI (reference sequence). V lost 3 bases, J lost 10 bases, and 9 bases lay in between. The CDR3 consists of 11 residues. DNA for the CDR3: TGTGCCAGCAGTTATCCAGGGACAGCTTTCTTT. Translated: CASSYPGTAFF.

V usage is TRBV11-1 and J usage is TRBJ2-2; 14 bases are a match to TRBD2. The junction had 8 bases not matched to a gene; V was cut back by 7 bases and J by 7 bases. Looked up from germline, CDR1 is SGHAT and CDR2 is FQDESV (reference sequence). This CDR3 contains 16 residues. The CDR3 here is CASTLTSGRVGGELFF. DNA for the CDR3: TGTGCCAGCACCTTGACTAGCGGGAGGGTAGGCGGGGAGCTGTTTTTT.

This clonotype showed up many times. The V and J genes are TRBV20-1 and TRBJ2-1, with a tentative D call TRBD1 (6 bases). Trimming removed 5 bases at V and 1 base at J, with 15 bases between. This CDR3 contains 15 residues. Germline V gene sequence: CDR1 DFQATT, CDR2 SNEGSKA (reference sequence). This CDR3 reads CSASGAGGSYNEQFF. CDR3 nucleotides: TGCAGTGCTTCAGGGGCCGGCGGATCCTACAATGAGCAGTTCTTC.

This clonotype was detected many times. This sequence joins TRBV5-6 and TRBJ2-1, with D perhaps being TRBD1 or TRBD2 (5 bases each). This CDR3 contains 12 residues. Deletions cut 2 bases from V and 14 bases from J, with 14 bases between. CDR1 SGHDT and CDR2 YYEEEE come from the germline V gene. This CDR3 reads CASSFGGLEKFF. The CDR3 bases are TGTGCCAGCAGCTTTGGGGGATTAGAAAAGTTCTTC.

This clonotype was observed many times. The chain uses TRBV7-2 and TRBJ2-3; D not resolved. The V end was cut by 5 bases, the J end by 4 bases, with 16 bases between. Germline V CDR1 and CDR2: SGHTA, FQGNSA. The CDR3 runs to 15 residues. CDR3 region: CASSADPRAADTQYF. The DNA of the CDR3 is TGTGCCAGCAGCGCAGACCCCCGTGCGGCAGATACGCAGTATTTT.

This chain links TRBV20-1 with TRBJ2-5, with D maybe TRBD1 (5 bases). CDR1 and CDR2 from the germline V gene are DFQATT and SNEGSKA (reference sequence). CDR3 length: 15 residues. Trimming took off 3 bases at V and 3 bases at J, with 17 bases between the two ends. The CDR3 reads CSARGNRFREETQYF. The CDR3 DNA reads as TGCAGTGCTAGGGGAAACAGGTTCAGGGAAGAGACCCAGTACTTC.

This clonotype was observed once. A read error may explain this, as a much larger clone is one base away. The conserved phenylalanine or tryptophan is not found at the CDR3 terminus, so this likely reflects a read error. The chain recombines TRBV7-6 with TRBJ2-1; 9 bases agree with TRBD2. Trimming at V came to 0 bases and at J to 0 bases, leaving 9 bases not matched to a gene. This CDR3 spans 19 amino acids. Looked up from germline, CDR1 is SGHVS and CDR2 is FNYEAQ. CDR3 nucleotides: TGTGCCAGCAGCTTAGCGCTTTGGCGGGGGGGCCGCTCCTACAATGAGCAGTTCCTC. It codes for CASSLALWRGGRSYNEQFL.

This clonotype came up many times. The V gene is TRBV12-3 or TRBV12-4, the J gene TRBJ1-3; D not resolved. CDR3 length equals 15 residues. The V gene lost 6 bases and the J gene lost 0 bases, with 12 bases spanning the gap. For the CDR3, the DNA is TGTGCCAGCAGCCTAATCGGCAGCTCTGGAAACACCATATATTTT. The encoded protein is CASSLIGSSGNTIYF.

This chain's CDR3 is CASSFVAGDQYF. CDR3 DNA sequence: TGCGCCAGCAGCTTTGTAGCGGGGGACCAGTACTTC. This sequence joins TRBV5-1 and TRBJ2-5, with 9 nucleotides matching TRBD2. The V segment lost 2 bases and the J segment 10 bases; nucleotides outside the gene matches: 3. The CDR3 is 12 residues long. Germline V gives CDR1 SGHRS, CDR2 YFSETQ.

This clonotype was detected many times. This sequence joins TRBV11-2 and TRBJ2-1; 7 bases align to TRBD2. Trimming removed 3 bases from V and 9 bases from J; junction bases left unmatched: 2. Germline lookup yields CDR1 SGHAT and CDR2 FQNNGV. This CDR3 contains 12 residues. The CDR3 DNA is TGTGCCAGCAGCTTCCGGGGGGTTGAGCAGTTCTTC. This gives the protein CASSFRGVEQFF. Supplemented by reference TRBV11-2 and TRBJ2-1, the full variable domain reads EAGVAQSPRYKIIEKRQSVAFWCNPISGHATLYWYQQILGQGPKLLIQFQNNGVVDDSQLPKDRFSAERLKGVDSTLKIQPAKLEDSAVYLCASSFRGVEQFFGPGTRLTVL.

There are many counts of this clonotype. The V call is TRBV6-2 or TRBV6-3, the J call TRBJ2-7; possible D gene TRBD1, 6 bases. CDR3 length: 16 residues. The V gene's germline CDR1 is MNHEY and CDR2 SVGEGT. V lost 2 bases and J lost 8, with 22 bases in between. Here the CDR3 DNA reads TGTGCCAGCAGTTACCTCGACGGGACAAACCTCAGCAAGCAGTACTTC. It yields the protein CASSYLDGTNLSKQYF.

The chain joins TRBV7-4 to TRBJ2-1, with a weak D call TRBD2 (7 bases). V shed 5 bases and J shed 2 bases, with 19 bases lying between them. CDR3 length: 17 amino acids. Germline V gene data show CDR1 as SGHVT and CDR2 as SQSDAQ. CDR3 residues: CASSPRGRETTYNEQFF. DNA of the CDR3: TGTGCCAGCAGCCCCCGGGGGCGGGAGACCACCTACAATGAGCAGTTCTTC.

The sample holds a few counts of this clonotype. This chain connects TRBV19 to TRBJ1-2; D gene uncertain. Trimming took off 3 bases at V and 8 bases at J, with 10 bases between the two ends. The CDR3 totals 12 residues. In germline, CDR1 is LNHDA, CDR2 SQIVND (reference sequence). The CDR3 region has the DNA TGTGCCAGTAGTATGGGGATTGGAGGCTACACCTTC. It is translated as CASSMGIGGYTF.

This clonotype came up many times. CDR3: CASSFPLTGAKNYNEQFF. The CDR3 bases are TGTGCCAGCAGCTTTCCACTCACCGGGGCCAAGAACTACAATGAGCAGTTCTTC. This chain uses TRBV7-6 with TRBJ2-1, with D perhaps TRBD1 or TRBD2 (5 bases each). Germline CDR1 is SGHVS and CDR2 is FNYEAQ. This CDR3 is 18 amino acids long. V was pared by 3 bases and J by 3 bases, with 21 bases between. Full variable domain (remainder filled in from reference TRBV7-6 and TRBJ2-1): GAGVSQSPRYKVTKRGQDVALRCDPISGHVSLYWYRQALGQGPEFLTYFNYEAQQDKSGLPNDRFSAERPEGSISTLTIQRTEQRDSAMYRCASSFPLTGAKNYNEQFFGPGTRLTVL.

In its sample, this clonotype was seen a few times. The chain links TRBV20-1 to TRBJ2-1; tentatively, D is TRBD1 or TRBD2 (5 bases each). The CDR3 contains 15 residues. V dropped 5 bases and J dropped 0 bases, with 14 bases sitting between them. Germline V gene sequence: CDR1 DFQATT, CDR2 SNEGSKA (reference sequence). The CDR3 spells CSADRAESSYNEQFF. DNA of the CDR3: TGCAGTGCTGACAGAGCGGAAAGCTCCTACAATGAGCAGTTCTTC.

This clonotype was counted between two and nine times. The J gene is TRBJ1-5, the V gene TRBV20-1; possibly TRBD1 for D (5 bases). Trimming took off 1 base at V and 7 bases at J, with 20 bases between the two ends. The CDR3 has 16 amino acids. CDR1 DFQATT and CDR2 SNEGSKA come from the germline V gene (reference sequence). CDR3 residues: CSARVHRLGVWQPQHF. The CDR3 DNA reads TGCAGTGCTAGAGTCCACCGCTTAGGGGTTTGGCAGCCCCAGCATTTT.

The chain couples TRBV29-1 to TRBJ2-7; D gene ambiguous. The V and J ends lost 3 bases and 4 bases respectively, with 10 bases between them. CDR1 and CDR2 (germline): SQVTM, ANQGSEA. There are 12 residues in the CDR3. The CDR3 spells CSVEGGKYEQYF. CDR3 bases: TGCAGCGTTGAGGGTGGGAAGTACGAGCAGTACTTC.

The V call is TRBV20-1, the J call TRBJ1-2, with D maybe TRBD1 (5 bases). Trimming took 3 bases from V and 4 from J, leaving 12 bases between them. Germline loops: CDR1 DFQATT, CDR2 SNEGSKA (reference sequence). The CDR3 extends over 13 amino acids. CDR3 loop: CSASEGTIYGYTF. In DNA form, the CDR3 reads TGCAGTGCTAGTGAGGGGACTATCTATGGCTACACCTTC.

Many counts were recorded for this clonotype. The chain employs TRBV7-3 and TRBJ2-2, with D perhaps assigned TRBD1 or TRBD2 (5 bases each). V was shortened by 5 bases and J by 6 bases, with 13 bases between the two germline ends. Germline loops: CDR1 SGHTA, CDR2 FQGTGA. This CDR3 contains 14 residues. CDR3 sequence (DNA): TGTGCCAGCAGCCCCTCAGGGCGGGCCGGGGAGCTGTTTTTT. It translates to CASSPSGRAGELFF.

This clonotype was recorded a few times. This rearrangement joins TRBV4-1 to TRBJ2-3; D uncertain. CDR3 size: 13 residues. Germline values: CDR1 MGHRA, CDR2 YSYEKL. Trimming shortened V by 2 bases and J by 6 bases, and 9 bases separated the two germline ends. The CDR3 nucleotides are TGCGCCAGCAGCCAAAGGTTTGTGGATACGCAGTATTTT. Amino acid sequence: CASSQRFVDTQYF.

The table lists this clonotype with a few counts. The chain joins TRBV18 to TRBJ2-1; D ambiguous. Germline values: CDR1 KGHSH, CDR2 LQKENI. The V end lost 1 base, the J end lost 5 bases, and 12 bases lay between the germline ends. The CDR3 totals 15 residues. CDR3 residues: CASSPRQRADNEQFF. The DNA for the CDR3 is TGTGCCAGCTCACCACGCCAAAGGGCAGACAATGAGCAGTTCTTC.

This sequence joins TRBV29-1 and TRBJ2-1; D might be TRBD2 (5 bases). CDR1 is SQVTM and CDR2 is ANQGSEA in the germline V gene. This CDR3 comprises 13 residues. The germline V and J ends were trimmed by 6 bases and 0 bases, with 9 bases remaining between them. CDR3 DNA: TGCAGCGTGGACTTTAGCTCCTACAATGAGCAGTTCTTC. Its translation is CSVDFSSYNEQFF.